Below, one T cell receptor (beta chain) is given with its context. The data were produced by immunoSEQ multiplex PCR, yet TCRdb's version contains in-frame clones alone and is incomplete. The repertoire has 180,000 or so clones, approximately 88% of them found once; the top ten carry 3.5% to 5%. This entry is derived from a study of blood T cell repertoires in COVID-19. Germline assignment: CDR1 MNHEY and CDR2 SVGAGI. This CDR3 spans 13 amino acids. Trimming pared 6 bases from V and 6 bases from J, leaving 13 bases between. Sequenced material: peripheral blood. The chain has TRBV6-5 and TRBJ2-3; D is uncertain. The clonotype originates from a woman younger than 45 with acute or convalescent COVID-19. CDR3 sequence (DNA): TGTGCCAGCAGCCGCACGGAGTCTGATACGCAGTATTTT. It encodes CASSRTESDTQYF.